Listed here are 11 T cell receptor beta chains from one sample, sequenced in a study of T-cell reconstitution after alpha-beta-depleted transplantation in children. Unique molecular identifiers featured in how the TCRbeta library was prepared. TCRdb called the PCR reads again in MiXCR, with one record for every CDR3 protein. This sample has hundreds of thousands of distinct CDR3 sequences, with over 15% found just once. The source material was PBMCs from the stem cell graft donor, sampled from the stem cell graft. These receptors were taken from a human donor who donated a stem cell graft to a child with acute myeloid leukemia.

This clonotype was recorded many times. The rearrangement joins TRBV5-5 to TRBJ2-1, with D perhaps TRBD1 (6 bases). The CDR3 is 15 amino acids. Germline loops: CDR1 SGHKS, CDR2 YYEKEE (reference sequence). Trimming shortened V by 0 bases and J by 6 bases, and 13 bases separated the two germline ends. This chain's CDR3 is CASSLAQGVFNEQFF. DNA of the CDR3: TGTGCCAGCAGCTTGGCACAGGGAGTCTTCAATGAGCAGTTCTTC. Variable domain in full (rest from reference TRBV5-5 and TRBJ2-1): DAGVTQSPTHLIKTRGQQVTLRCSPISGHKSVSWYQQVLGQGPQFIFQYYEKEERGRGNFPDRFSARQFPNYSSELNVNALLLGDSALYLCASSLAQGVFNEQFFGPGTRLTVL.

This clonotype was counted at least ten times. The V and J genes are TRBV7-2 and TRBJ1-3; no firm D call. The germline V gene has CDR1 SGHTA and CDR2 FQGNSA. Trimming left V 3 bases short and J 7 bases short, with 10 bases between. This CDR3 is 13 amino acids long. The CDR3 here is CASSFDRTNTIYF. CDR3 sequence (DNA): TGTGCCAGCAGCTTCGACCGTACGAACACCATATATTTT.

This clonotype was seen a single time. The CDR3 DNA is TGTGCCAGCAGTGAATTGAGGGATGAGCAGTTCTTC. The encoded protein is CASSELRDEQFF. This rearrangement joins TRBV6-1 to TRBJ2-1; the D gene is possibly TRBD2 (5 bases). This CDR3 has 12 amino acids. Deletions cut 2 bases from V and 8 bases from J, with 7 bases between. Germline CDR1 and CDR2: MNHNS and SASEGT.

This chain joins TRBV14 and TRBJ1-1, with D uncertain. The germline gives CDR1 SGHDN, CDR2 FVKESK. V was cut by 4 bases and J by 1 base, with 7 bases left in between. There are 13 residues in the CDR3. CDR3 amino acids: CASSRAKNTEAFF. The CDR3, as DNA: TGTGCCAGCAGCCGGGCCAAGAACACTGAAGCTTTCTTT.

This clonotype was picked up many times. V and J are TRBV6-1 and TRBJ2-1, with D possibly matching TRBD1 (5 bases). Germline loops: CDR1 MNHNS, CDR2 SASEGT. There are 13 residues in the CDR3. Trimming removed 5 bases from V and 9 bases from J, with 14 bases in between. The CDR3 loop is CASSRSTVSEQFF. DNA of the CDR3: TGTGCCAGCAGTCGGTCGACAGTTAGTGAGCAGTTCTTC.

This clonotype was found many times. This sequence joins TRBV20-1 and TRBJ1-1; D uncertain. Germline V gene data show CDR1 as DFQATT and CDR2 as SNEGSKA (reference sequence). The CDR3 length is 11 residues. Trimming took off 6 bases at V and 1 base at J, with 6 bases between the two ends. Written as DNA, the CDR3 is TGCAGTGCGGTAGAGAACACTGAAGCTTTCTTT. Translation: CSAVENTEAFF.

The chain joins TRBV6-4 to TRBJ2-7; possibly TRBD2 for D (6 bases). Germline CDR1 is MRHNA and CDR2 is SNTAGT. Trimming removed 7 bases from V and 1 base from J, with 23 bases in between. The CDR3 runs to 17 residues. The CDR3 region is CASINTRELPRSYEQYF. CDR3 DNA sequence: TGTGCCAGCATTAACACCCGGGAGCTACCCCGATCCTACGAGCAGTACTTC.

This clonotype was counted ten times or more. V usage is TRBV29-1 and J usage is TRBJ2-1, with TRBD2 matching over 10 bases. The V gene end was trimmed by 4 bases and the J gene end by 0 bases; junction bases not matched to a gene: 9. This CDR3 contains 17 residues. Germline CDR1 reads SQVTM; CDR2 reads ANQGSEA. The CDR3, as DNA: TGCAGCGTTGGGAGCGGGGGGGCGGTTGGCTCCTACAATGAGCAGTTCTTC. Protein product: CSVGSGGAVGSYNEQFF.

This sequence joins TRBV5-1 and TRBJ2-7, with unresolved D. CDR3 length: 17 amino acids. Between the trimmed V and J ends, which lost 0 bases and 3 bases, there was a span of 19 bases. In germline, CDR1 is SGHRS, CDR2 YFSETQ. Written as DNA, the CDR3 is TGCGCCAGCAGCTTGGGTGTTTGCGGTTCGTACGTCTACGAGCAGTACTTC. Residues: CASSLGVCGSYVYEQYF.

J is TRBJ1-1 and V is TRBV20-1, with D tentatively TRBD1 (5 bases). This CDR3 spans 13 amino acids. Trimming removed 0 bases at V and 3 bases at J, with 8 bases between. CDR1 is DFQATT and CDR2 is SNEGSKA in the germline V gene (reference sequence). CDR3 protein: CSAREEGYTEAFF. The DNA for the CDR3 is TGCAGTGCTAGAGAGGAGGGGTACACTGAAGCTTTCTTT.

This clonotype occurred many times. The chain combines TRBV10-3 with TRBJ1-1; the match to TRBD1 covers 8 bases. Germline CDR1 and CDR2: ENHRY and SYGVKD. CDR3 size: 12 residues. Germline trimming cut 10 bases from V and 5 bases from J; bases unmatched to any gene: 6. The CDR3 sequence is CASTDRETEAFF. The CDR3 DNA reads TGTGCCAGCACGGACAGGGAGACTGAAGCTTTCTTT.